The source of this T cell receptor beta chain is a study of T cells in localized non-small cell lung cancer. CDR3 length equals 15 residues. Germline loops: CDR1 SGHKS, CDR2 YYEKEE (reference sequence). The J segment lost 4 bases and the V segment lost 0 bases, leaving 7 bases of the junction unmatched. TCRdb keeps only in-frame clones here, not all; method: immunoSEQ multiplex PCR. This sample has around 50,000 clones, with more than 80% found just once. The TCR sequence derives from a woman aged 40-70 years with stage I lung adenocarcinoma. This specimen was peripheral blood, taken before any cancer treatment. This chain links TRBV5-5 with TRBJ2-7, with 7 bases that match TRBD1. The CDR3 DNA is TGTGCCAGCAGCTTGGCACAGGGGAAGAGGTACGAGCAGTACTTC. It codes for CASSLAQGKRYEQYF. Full variable domain (remainder filled in from reference TRBV5-5 and TRBJ2-7): DAGVTQSPTHLIKTRGQQVTLRCSPISGHKSVSWYQQVLGQGPQFIFQYYEKEERGRGNFPDRFSARQFPNYSSELNVNALLLGDSALYLCASSLAQGKRYEQYFGPGTRLTVT.